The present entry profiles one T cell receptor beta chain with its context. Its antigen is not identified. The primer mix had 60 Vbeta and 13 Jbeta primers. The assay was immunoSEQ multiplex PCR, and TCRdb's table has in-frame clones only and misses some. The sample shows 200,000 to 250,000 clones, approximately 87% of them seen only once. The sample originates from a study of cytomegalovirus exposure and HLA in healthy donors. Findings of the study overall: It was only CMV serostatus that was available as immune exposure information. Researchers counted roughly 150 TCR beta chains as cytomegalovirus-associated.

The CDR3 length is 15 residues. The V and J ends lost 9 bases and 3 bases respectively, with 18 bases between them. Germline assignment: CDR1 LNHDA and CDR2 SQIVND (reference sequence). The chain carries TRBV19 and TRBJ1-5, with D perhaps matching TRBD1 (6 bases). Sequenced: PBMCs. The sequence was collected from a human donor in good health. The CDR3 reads CASRLDRRPNQPQHF. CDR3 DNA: TGTGCCAGCCGTCTCGACAGGCGCCCCAATCAGCCCCAGCATTTT.